The 3 T cell receptor beta chains reported below all come from one sample, sequenced in a study of blood T cell repertoires in COVID-19. Measured with immunoSEQ multiplex PCR; TCRdb has only the in-frame clones, and not every one. The sample lists some 170,000 clones; around 84% were seen once. The sequenced sample consisted of peripheral blood. Source of these receptors: a woman of 80 years or more with acute or convalescent COVID-19.

The J gene is TRBJ2-3, the V gene TRBV19; 12 bases match TRBD1. V shed 1 base and J 2 bases; nucleotides not matched to a gene: 4. The CDR3 is 17 residues long. CDR1 LNHDA and CDR2 SQIVND come from the germline V gene (reference sequence). The CDR3 DNA follows: TGTGCCAGTAGTATAGCCGGGACAGGGGGCTCCACAGATACGCAGTATTTT. Translating it yields CASSIAGTGGSTDTQYF.

V gene TRBV28 combines with J gene TRBJ2-3, with D tentatively TRBD1 (5 bases). This CDR3 region has 15 residues. V was shortened by 6 bases and J by 3 bases, with 16 bases between the two germline ends. CDR1 and CDR2 from the germline V gene are MDHEN and SYDVKM. The CDR3 DNA follows: TGTGCCAGCAGCCCCCCCCCTAGGGGTACAGATACGCAGTATTTT. Translating gives CASSPPPRGTDTQYF. The entire variable domain, with the rest obtained from reference TRBV28 and TRBJ2-3, is as follows: DVKVTQSSRYLVKRTGEKVFLECVQDMDHENMFWYRQDPGLGLRLIYFSYDVKMKEKGDIPEGYSVSREKKERFSLILESASTNQTSMYLCASSPPPRGTDTQYFGPGTRLTVL.

The chain recombines TRBV4-1 with TRBJ1-1; TRBD1 agrees at 7 bases. Germline-derived CDR1 and CDR2 are MGHRA and YSYEKL. The V gene end was trimmed by 0 bases and the J gene end by 0 bases; junction bases not matched to a gene: 4. CDR3 size: 16 residues. The CDR3 reads CASSQDFGTVNTEAFF. DNA of the CDR3: TGCGCCAGCAGCCAAGATTTCGGGACAGTGAACACTGAAGCTTTCTTT.